This TCR beta chain was recorded in a study of CD4 T cells in relation to SARS-CoV-2 and coronaviruses. Study-wide background: The HLA restriction of the shared crossreactive spike epitopes was mapped. Study-level results: In around 67% of donors, memory CD4+ clonotypes crossrecognized SARS-CoV-2 and at least one common cold coronavirus spike.

CD4+ T cells from unexposed donors were obtained before the COVID-19 pandemic (2011-2018). The cells were cultured for around ten days before CD4+ T cells were isolated. Unexposed-donor CD4+ T cells were probed with SARS-CoV-2 S/N and four cold-coronavirus spikes, cells permitting. To note about this clone: Antigen unknown.

Assay: immunoSEQ multiplex PCR; the TCRdb copy retains only in-frame clones and omits some. The sample has around 26,000 clones, 74% seen once. This CDR3 spans 11 amino acids. CDR1 and CDR2 from the germline V gene are MNHEY and SVGAGI. V was clipped by 4 bases and J by 8 bases, with 5 bases between them. The TCR originated in a human donor in good health. V gene TRBV6-5 combines with J gene TRBJ1-4; D unclear. The specimen sequenced was CD4+ T cells from PBMCs, cultured in vitro. CDR3 nucleotides: TGTGCCAGCAGTTCGAAGGAAAAACTGTTTTTT. Translated: CASSSKEKLFF.